These 15 T cell receptor beta chains share one sample of origin, sequenced in a study of T cells in Graves' hyperthyroidism and ophthalmopathy. RNA transcripts served as the template for amplifying TCR beta CDR3 regions. When the TCR CDR3 underwent first-round RT-PCR, the HTBI primer set was used. One entry per CDR3 protein, called by TCRdb with MiXCR from the multiplex PCR reads. The table has some 400,000 distinct CDR3 sequences, approximately 13% seen once. The sample consisted of blood. All receptors derive from a man aged 30 to 45 with Graves' hyperthyroidism that later progressed to Graves' ophthalmopathy.

This clonotype has at least ten counts. The chain combines TRBV11-2 with TRBJ2-1; 9 positions agree with TRBD1. This CDR3 spans 16 amino acids. The ends lost 4 bases at V and 5 bases at J; junction bases unmatched: 9. Germline values: CDR1 SGHAT, CDR2 FQNNGV. The CDR3 DNA reads TGTGCCAGCAGCTCCGTCAGGACAGGGGCCCACAATGAGCAGTTCTTC. Its protein is CASSSVRTGAHNEQFF.

This clonotype came up many times. This sequence joins TRBV12-5 and TRBJ1-5; D not resolved. CDR1 LGHNT and CDR2 FRNRAP come from the germline V gene. Trimming left V 1 base short and J 5 bases short, with 9 bases between. The CDR3 is 14 residues long. In nucleotides, the CDR3 is TGTGCTAGTGGTTTGGGGGCTCCCTATCAGCCCCAGCATTTT. This sequence encodes CASGLGAPYQPQHF.

The rearrangement links TRBV4-1 to TRBJ2-3; perhaps TRBD2 as D (7 bases). Germline lookup yields CDR1 MGHRA and CDR2 YSYEKL. The CDR3 consists of 16 residues. V was cut by 0 bases and J by 4 bases, with 14 bases left in between. The CDR3 here is CASSQDRGGGADTQYF. DNA of the CDR3: TGCGCCAGCAGCCAAGATCGTGGGGGGGGCGCAGATACGCAGTATTTT.

This clonotype was recorded many times. As DNA, the CDR3 is TGTGCCAGCAGCTTAGCAGGCAGGAGATCTAGCACAGATACGCAGTATTTT. Protein product: CASSLAGRRSSTDTQYF. The chain employs TRBV7-9 and TRBJ2-3; no firm D call. From germline, CDR1 is SEHNR and CDR2 FQNEAQ (reference sequence). The CDR3 spans 17 residues. V lost 0 bases, J lost 0 bases, and 13 bases lay in between.

This clonotype was seen a few times. The rearrangement links TRBV28 to TRBJ1-5; 8 bases are shared with TRBD1. V gave up 5 bases and J gave up 7 bases; unmatched junction bases: 4. This CDR3 comprises 13 residues. CDR1 and CDR2 from the germline V gene are MDHEN and SYDVKM. CDR3 coding DNA: TGTGCCAGCAGTCGCCCAGGGGGCCAGCCCCAGCATTTT. It translates to CASSRPGGQPQHF.

The sample holds one count of this clonotype. The rearrangement uses TRBV11-2 and TRBJ2-1; TRBD2 matches at 12 bases. CDR1 is SGHAT, CDR2 FQNNGV, per germline. The CDR3 runs 14 residues. The V and J ends lost 5 bases and 9 bases, in that order; junction bases with no gene match: 5. Here the CDR3 reads CASSQLAGGGEQFF. As DNA, the CDR3 is TGTGCCAGCAGCCAACTAGCGGGGGGTGGTGAGCAGTTCTTC.

The chain has TRBV9 and TRBJ2-7; 8 bases fit TRBD1. V was clipped by 2 bases and J by 6 bases; unmatched bases: 7. Germline CDR1 SGDLS, CDR2 YYNGEE. This CDR3 region has 14 residues. In DNA form, the CDR3 reads TGTGCCAGCAGCGTTGATCAGGGGGCGGGCGAGCAGTACTTC. Protein product: CASSVDQGAGEQYF.

The chain carries TRBV6-1 and TRBJ2-7, with TRBD2 identical over 7 bases. CDR3 length: 15 residues. V shed 0 bases, J shed 2 bases, and the junction held 4 bases outside the gene matches. The germline gives CDR1 MNHNS, CDR2 SASEGT. CDR3: CASSEAGGGTYEQYF. The CDR3 nucleotides read TGTGCCAGCAGTGAAGCGGGCGGGGGAACCTACGAGCAGTACTTC.

This clonotype was detected many times. The rearrangement links TRBV2 to TRBJ1-2; D remains ambiguous. The V gene lost 2 bases and the J gene lost 5 bases, with 6 bases spanning the gap. The CDR3 has 12 amino acids. CDR1 and CDR2 from the germline V gene are SNHLY and FYNNEI. CDR3 DNA: TGTGCCAGCAGTGAACGGACTTATGGCTACACCTTC. Protein product: CASSERTYGYTF.

This clonotype came up a few times. The chain recombines TRBV12-3 or TRBV12-4 with TRBJ1-5; TRBD1 aligns across 7 bases. The CDR3 sequence is 13 residues long. The junction had 4 bases not matched to a gene; V was cut back by 6 bases and J by 5 bases. This CDR3 reads CASRGTAHQPQHF. CDR3 nucleotide sequence: TGTGCCAGCAGAGGGACAGCCCATCAGCCCCAGCATTTT.

The genes are TRBV18 and TRBJ1-6; D is ambiguous. Germline loops: CDR1 KGHSH, CDR2 LQKENI. This CDR3 is built from 14 residues. V was trimmed by 2 bases and J by 6 bases, leaving 8 bases between them. CDR3 DNA: TGTGCCAGCTCACCAGCGGGGTTTAATTCACCCCTCCACTTT. Protein: CASSPAGFNSPLHF.

In its sample, this clonotype was seen many times. The chain has TRBV10-3 and TRBJ2-3; D is unclear. The CDR3 consists of 14 residues. Germline CDR1 is ENHRY and CDR2 is SYGVKD. V was shortened by 7 bases and J by 2 bases, with 13 bases between the two germline ends. CDR3 bases: TGTGCCATCACCGCCGCAGGATTCACAGATACGCAGTATTTT. Residues: CAITAAGFTDTQYF.

A few counts support this clonotype. V and J are TRBV24-1 and TRBJ1-2, with D possibly matching TRBD1 (6 bases). This CDR3 is 13 amino acids long. Trimming took off 3 bases at V and 8 bases at J, with 12 bases between the two ends. Per germline, CDR1 KGHDR and CDR2 SFDVKD. The CDR3 DNA reads as TGTGCCACCAGTGATACAGGGATGAGAGGCTACACCTTC. Residues: CATSDTGMRGYTF.

This clonotype was observed at least ten times. This chain uses TRBV7-6 with TRBJ1-2; TRBD1 is a possible D gene (6 bases). The V gene's germline CDR1 is SGHVS and CDR2 FNYEAQ. V lost 6 bases and J lost 4, with 18 bases in between. The CDR3 loop spans 15 amino acids. CDR3 sequence (DNA): TGTGCCAGCAGGCCGTACAGGGTACATACCTATGGCTACACCTTC. It codes for CASRPYRVHTYGYTF.

This clonotype has a count of ten or more. The chain couples TRBV12-3 or TRBV12-4 to TRBJ2-6, with 10 bases fitting TRBD1. The CDR3 loop spans 17 amino acids. V lost 3 bases to trimming and J lost 3 bases; unmatched junction nucleotides: 5. The CDR3 spells CASSFGTGVFGANVLTF. For the CDR3, the DNA is TGTGCCAGCAGTTTCGGGACAGGGGTCTTTGGGGCCAACGTCCTGACTTTC.